The clone carrying this TCR beta chain has only a few counts. The antigen remains undetermined. Using its own MiXCR run on the reads, TCRdb lists one record per CDR3 protein. Of hundreds of thousands of distinct CDR3 sequences detected, 24% appear once; the ten largest clones hold less than 10%. The data derive from a study of T cell repertoires in cytomegalovirus infection. Study background: Evidence of both CMV infection and a matching HLA type came from public TCR beta signatures. Overall study results and limits: Identification of carriers of CMV plus the relevant HLA was performed using cumulative public TCR beta family frequency. It was HLA-C-restricted CMV-specific TCR beta clonotypes that dominated the response ex vivo.

The sequenced sample consisted of CD8+ T cells from PBMCs. This sequence was found in a human donor in good health (CMV status not recorded). Some clones in this sample may be carry-over from other donors' samples.

CDR3 residues: CASGLGTGFTEAFF. The CDR3 nucleotides read TGTGCTAGTGGTTTGGGTACAGGGTTCACTGAAGCTTTCTTT. V usage is TRBV12-5 and J usage is TRBJ1-1; tentatively, D is TRBD1 (6 bases). V was trimmed by 1 base and J by 4 bases, leaving 10 bases between them. There are 14 residues in the CDR3. Germline CDR1 LGHNT, CDR2 FRNRAP.